Each of the 14 T cell receptor beta chains below was sequenced from the same sample in a study of CD8+CD57+ T cells in acquired aplastic anemia. Both TCR beta VDJ combination and CDR3 sequence profiling were carried out. Genomic DNA was the template for this profiling. In TCRdb, the reads were re-called with MiXCR into one record per CDR3 protein. The sample includes roughly 160,000 distinct CDR3 sequences, about 60% of them seen just once. The sequenced sample consisted of sorted CD4+, CD8+, or CD8+CD57+ T cells (not recorded which) from PBMCs. These receptors all stem from a human donor in good health.

CDR3 protein: CSASAGLASQNIQYF. CDR3 nucleotide sequence: TGCAGTGCTAGCGCGGGACTAGCATCTCAAAACATTCAGTACTTC. This sequence joins TRBV20-1 and TRBJ2-4; 9 nucleotides align to TRBD2. V shed 3 bases, J shed 5 bases, and the junction held 8 bases outside the gene matches. The CDR3 loop spans 15 amino acids. Looked up from germline, CDR1 is DFQATT and CDR2 is SNEGSKA (reference sequence).

The chain carries TRBV2 and TRBJ1-3; D remains unclear. The germline V gene encodes CDR1 SNHLY and CDR2 FYNNEI. The CDR3 is 17 amino acids. Trimming shortened V by 0 bases and J by 10 bases, and 22 bases separated the two germline ends. This CDR3 reads CASSEALHARGAMTIYF. As DNA, the CDR3 is TGTGCCAGCAGTGAAGCGCTTCATGCGCGGGGAGCAATGACCATATATTTT.

The chain links TRBV20-1 to TRBJ1-6, with 11 bases aligning to TRBD1. V lost 1 base, J lost 8 bases, and 7 bases stayed unmatched. The CDR3 contains 16 residues. CDR1 and CDR2 (germline): DFQATT, SNEGSKA (reference sequence). The DNA of the CDR3 is TGCAGTGCTAGAGCGGACAGGGGGCTTTGGGATTCACCCCTCCACTTT. Amino acids: CSARADRGLWDSPLHF.

The gene calls are TRBV20-1 and TRBJ2-1; 11 bases are shared with TRBD2. With 5 bases clipped from V and 11 bases from J, the junction kept 11 bases outside the gene matches. This CDR3 is 14 amino acids long. Germline values: CDR1 DFQATT, CDR2 SNEGSKA (reference sequence). The CDR3 nucleotides read TGCAGTGCTCAGGGACTAGCGGACCAAATGAAGCAGTTCTTC. Protein sequence: CSAQGLADQMKQFF.

This chain uses TRBV24-1 with TRBJ2-1; 10 nucleotides line up with TRBD1. Per the germline V gene, CDR1 is KGHDR and CDR2 is SFDVKD. The CDR3 has 15 residues. V was pared by 3 bases and J by 7 bases, with 5 bases of the junction left unmatched. This CDR3 reads CATSDPWTGGNEQFF. CDR3 bases: TGTGCCACCAGTGATCCCTGGACAGGGGGGAATGAGCAGTTCTTC.

In regard to this clonotype: At one end, the junction sequence differs from germline, possibly due to a read error. This chain joins TRBV2 and TRBJ2-3; D ambiguous. The CDR3 totals 15 residues. The germline V gene has CDR1 SNHLY and CDR2 FYNNEI. The CDR3 sequence: CASSLRRSGTDMQYF. As DNA, the CDR3 is TGTGCCAGCAGTTTACGGCGGTCCGGCACAGATATGCAGTATTTT.

The rearrangement links TRBV7-2 to TRBJ2-7; TRBD1 aligns across 9 bases. J lost 4 bases, V lost 5 bases, and 3 bases had no gene match. Germline V gene lookup returns CDR1 SGHTA and CDR2 FQGNSA. This CDR3 region has 13 residues. CDR3 nucleotide sequence: TGTGCCAGCAGCCTACAGGGGGCGTACGAGCAGTACTTC. Amino acid sequence: CASSLQGAYEQYF.

This clonotype was seen once. The V gene is TRBV29-1, the J gene TRBJ2-1, with D possibly matching TRBD1 (5 bases). Germline assignment: CDR1 SQVTM and CDR2 ANQGSEA. The CDR3 is 13 residues long. Trimming cost V 5 bases and J 8 bases, with 16 bases left between them. The CDR3 region has the DNA TGCAGCGTTCCTCTTGGGGCCACGGATGAGCAGTTCTTC. It encodes CSVPLGATDEQFF.

The V and J genes are TRBV10-3 and TRBJ1-2; TRBD1 might be the D (6 bases). From germline, CDR1 is ENHRY and CDR2 SYGVKD. V was clipped by 2 bases and J by 10 bases, with 14 bases between them. This CDR3 is built from 13 residues. The CDR3 spells CAISEDRKRDYTF. The CDR3 region has the DNA TGTGCCATCAGTGAGGACAGGAAAAGGGACTACACCTTC.

The J gene is TRBJ2-1, the V gene TRBV15; 9 nucleotides match TRBD1. Germline values: CDR1 LNHNV, CDR2 YYDKDF (reference sequence). The V gene end was trimmed by 3 bases and the J gene end by 1 base; junction bases not matched to a gene: 1. The CDR3 sequence is 15 residues long. The CDR3 here is CATSRDRGSYNEQFF. The DNA of the CDR3 is TGTGCCACCAGCAGGGACAGGGGTTCCTACAATGAGCAGTTCTTC.

This clonotype appeared a few times. This rearrangement joins TRBV29-1 to TRBJ2-5; D is perhaps TRBD2 (6 bases). Germline values: CDR1 SQVTM, CDR2 ANQGSEA. V shed 3 bases and J shed 10 bases, with 18 bases lying between them. This CDR3 region has 13 residues. The CDR3 coding sequence is TGCAGCGTTGAGCCCACCGGGACTGCGGTCCAGTACTTC. Translating gives CSVEPTGTAVQYF.

This clonotype was counted at least ten times. The chain links TRBV7-9 to TRBJ2-2; a possible D gene is TRBD1 (6 bases). Germline V gene sequence: CDR1 SEHNR, CDR2 FQNEAQ (reference sequence). CDR3 length equals 17 residues. The ends were cut back, 6 bases at V and 1 base at J, with 18 bases in the middle. CDR3 nucleotide sequence: TGTGCCAGCAGTCCGAACGCGCCGGGACAGAACACCGGGGAGCTGTTTTTT. Encoded protein: CASSPNAPGQNTGELFF.

This sequence joins TRBV24-1 and TRBJ2-1; 8 bases fit TRBD2. Looked up from germline, CDR1 is KGHDR and CDR2 is SFDVKD. CDR3 size: 13 residues. After removal of 9 bases from V and 4 bases from J, the junction contained 4 bases not matched to a gene. CDR3 sequence (DNA): TGTGCCACCGGAAGCGGGAGTTACAATGAGCAGTTCTTC. This translates into CATGSGSYNEQFF.

The chain combines TRBV2 with TRBJ1-5; a weak D match, TRBD1 (5 bases). The CDR3 has 14 residues. Germline CDR1 and CDR2: SNHLY and FYNNEI. Trimming stripped 8 bases from V and 6 bases from J, with 17 bases between. The CDR3 sequence is CASSLGGGVQPQHF. CDR3 DNA: TGTGCCAGCTCCCTCGGGGGGGGTGTTCAGCCCCAGCATTTT.